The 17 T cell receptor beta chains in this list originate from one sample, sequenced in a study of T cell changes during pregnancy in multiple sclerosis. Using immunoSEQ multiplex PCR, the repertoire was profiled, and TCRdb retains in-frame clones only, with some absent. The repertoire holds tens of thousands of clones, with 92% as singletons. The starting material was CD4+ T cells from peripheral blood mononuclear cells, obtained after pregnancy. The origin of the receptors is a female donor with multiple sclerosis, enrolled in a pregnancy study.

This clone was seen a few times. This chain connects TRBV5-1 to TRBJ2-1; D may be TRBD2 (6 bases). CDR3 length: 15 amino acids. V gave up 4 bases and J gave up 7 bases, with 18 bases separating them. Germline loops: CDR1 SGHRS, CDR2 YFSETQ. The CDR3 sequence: CASSPAGGTVNEQFF. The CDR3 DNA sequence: TGCGCCAGCAGCCCAGCGGGCGGTACGGTTAATGAGCAGTTCTTC.

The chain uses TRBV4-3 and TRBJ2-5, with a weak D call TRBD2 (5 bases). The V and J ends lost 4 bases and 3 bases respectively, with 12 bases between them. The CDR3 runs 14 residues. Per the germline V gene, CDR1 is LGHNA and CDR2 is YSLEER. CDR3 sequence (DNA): TGCGCCAGCAGCCGCGACTACGGGGAAGAGACCCAGTACTTC. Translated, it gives CASSRDYGEETQYF.

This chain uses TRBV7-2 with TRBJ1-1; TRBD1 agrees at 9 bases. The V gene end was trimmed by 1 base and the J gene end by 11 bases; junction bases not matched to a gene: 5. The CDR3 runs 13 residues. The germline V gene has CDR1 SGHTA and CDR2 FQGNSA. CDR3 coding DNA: TGTGCCAGCAGCTTAGGGTCACAGGGGGCGGCTTTCTTT. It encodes CASSLGSQGAAFF.

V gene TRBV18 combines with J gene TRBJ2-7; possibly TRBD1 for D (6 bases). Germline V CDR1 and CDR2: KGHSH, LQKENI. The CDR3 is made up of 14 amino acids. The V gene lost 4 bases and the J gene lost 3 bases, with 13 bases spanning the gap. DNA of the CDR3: TGTGCCAGCTCACAACAGGGTAAAGGCTACGAGCAGTACTTC. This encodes CASSQQGKGYEQYF.

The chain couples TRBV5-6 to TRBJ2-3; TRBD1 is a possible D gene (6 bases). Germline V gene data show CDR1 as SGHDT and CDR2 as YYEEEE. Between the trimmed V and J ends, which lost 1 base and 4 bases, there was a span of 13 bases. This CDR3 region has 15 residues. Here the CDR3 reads CASSLQGTASDTQYF. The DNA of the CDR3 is TGTGCCAGCAGCTTGCAGGGGACGGCGTCAGATACGCAGTATTTT.

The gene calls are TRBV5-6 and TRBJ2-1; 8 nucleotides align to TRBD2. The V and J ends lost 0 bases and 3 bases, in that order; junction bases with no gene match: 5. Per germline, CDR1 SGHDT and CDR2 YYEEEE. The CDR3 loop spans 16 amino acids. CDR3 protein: CASSLALAVSYNEQFF. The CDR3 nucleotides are TGTGCCAGCAGCTTGGCACTAGCGGTTAGCTACAATGAGCAGTTCTTC.

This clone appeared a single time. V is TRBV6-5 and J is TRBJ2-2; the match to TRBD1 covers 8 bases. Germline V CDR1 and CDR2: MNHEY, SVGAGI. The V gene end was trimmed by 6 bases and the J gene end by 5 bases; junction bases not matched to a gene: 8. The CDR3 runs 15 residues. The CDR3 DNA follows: TGTGCCAGCAGCCGTGGACAGGGTCGGACCGGGGAGCTGTTTTTT. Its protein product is CASSRGQGRTGELFF.

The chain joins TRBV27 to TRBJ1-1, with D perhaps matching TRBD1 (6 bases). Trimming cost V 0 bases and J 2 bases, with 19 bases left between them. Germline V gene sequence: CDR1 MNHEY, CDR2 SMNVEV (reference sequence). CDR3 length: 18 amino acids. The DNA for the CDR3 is TGTGCCAGCAGTTTATCCTCCAGGGGTCGTATTTTTAACACTGAAGCTTTCTTT. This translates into CASSLSSRGRIFNTEAFF.

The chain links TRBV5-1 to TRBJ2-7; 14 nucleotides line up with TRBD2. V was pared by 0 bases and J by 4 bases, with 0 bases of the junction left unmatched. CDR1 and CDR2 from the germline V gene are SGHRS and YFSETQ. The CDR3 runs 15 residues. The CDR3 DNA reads TGCGCCAGCAGCTTGGGGACTAGCGGGAGGTACGAGCAGTACTTC. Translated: CASSLGTSGRYEQYF.

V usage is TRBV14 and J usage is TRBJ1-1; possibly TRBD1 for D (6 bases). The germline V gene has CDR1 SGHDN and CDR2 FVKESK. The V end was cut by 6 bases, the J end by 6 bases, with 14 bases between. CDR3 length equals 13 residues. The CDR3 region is CASSKQGWAEAFF. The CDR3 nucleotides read TGTGCCAGCAGTAAACAGGGTTGGGCTGAAGCTTTCTTT.

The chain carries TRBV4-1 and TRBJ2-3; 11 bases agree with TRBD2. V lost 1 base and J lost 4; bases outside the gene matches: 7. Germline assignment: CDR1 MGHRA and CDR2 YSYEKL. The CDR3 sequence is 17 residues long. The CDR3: CASSQVLLAGVPDTQYF. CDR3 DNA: TGCGCCAGCAGCCAAGTTTTACTAGCGGGAGTACCAGATACGCAGTATTTT.

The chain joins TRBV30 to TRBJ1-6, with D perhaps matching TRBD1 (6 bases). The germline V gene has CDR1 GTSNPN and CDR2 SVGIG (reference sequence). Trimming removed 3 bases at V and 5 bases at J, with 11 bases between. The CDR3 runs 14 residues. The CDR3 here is CAWRRPGDNSPLHF. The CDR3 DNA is TGTGCCTGGAGGAGGCCAGGGGATAATTCACCCCTCCACTTT. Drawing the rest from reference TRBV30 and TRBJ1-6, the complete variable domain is SQTIHQWPATLVQPVGSPLSLECTVEGTSNPNLYWYRQAAGRGLQLLFYSVGIGQISSEVPQNLSASRPQDRQFILSSKKLLLSDSGFYLCAWRRPGDNSPLHFGNGTRLTVT.

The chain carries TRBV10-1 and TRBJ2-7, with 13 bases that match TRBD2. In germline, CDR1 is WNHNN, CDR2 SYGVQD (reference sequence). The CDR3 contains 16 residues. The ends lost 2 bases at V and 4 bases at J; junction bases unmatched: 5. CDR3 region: CASSEQWTSGRYEQYF. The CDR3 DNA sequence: TGCGCCAGCAGTGAGCAATGGACTAGCGGGAGATACGAGCAGTACTTC.

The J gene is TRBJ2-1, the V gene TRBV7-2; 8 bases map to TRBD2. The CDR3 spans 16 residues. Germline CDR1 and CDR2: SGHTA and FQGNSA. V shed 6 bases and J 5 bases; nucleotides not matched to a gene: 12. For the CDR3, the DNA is TGTGCCAGCAGTCCTAACCCGGGACTAGTAAACAATGAGCAGTTCTTC. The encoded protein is CASSPNPGLVNNEQFF.

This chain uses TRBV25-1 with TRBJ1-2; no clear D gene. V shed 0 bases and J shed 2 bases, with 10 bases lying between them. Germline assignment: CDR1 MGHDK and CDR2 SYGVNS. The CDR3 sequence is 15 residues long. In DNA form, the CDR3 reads TGTGCCAGCAGTGAATATCGTAGAGGGAACTATGGCTACACCTTC. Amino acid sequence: CASSEYRRGNYGYTF.

In DNA, the CDR3 is TGCGCCAGCAGCCCTGGGACAGGGGACACTGAAGCTTTCTTT. Amino acids: CASSPGTGDTEAFF. J is TRBJ1-1 and V is TRBV5-1; 10 bases map to TRBD1. This CDR3 spans 14 amino acids. Germline CDR1 reads SGHRS; CDR2 reads YFSETQ. J lost 3 bases, V lost 4 bases, and 3 bases had no gene match.

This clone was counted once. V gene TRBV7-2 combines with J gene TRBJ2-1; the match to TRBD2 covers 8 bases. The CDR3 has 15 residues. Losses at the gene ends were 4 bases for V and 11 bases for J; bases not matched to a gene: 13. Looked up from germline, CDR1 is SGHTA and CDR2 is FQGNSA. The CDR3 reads CASSSTKELSGKQFF. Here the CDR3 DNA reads TGTGCCAGCAGCTCTACGAAGGAGCTTAGCGGGAAGCAGTTCTTC.